Below, one T cell receptor beta chain is given with its context. Its antigen is undetermined. The sample comes from a study of T cell responses to AZD1222 COVID-19 vaccine. The ends were cut back, 0 bases at V and 0 bases at J, with 12 bases in the middle. This CDR3 region has 16 residues. The germline CDR1 and CDR2 sequences are GTSNPN and SVGIG (reference sequence). The study pooled second doses at about 4 or about 12 weeks. Study-level findings and limits: Baseline serology detected seropositivity in only six or seven AZD1222 recipients. Only after the peak T cell response were repertoires sampled. Clonal diversity may have been underestimated, and the donors were mostly white British, with more females than males.

Only in-frame clones appear in the TCRdb table, and some are missing; sequencing was by immunoSEQ multiplex PCR. The table shows under 150,000 clones, with 75% to 90% occurring only once. This TCR was sampled from an adult who received the AZD1222 COVID-19 vaccine. The chain recombines TRBV30 with TRBJ1-3, with D perhaps TRBD1 (6 bases). Sequencing used peripheral blood, obtained 28 days after the second AZD1222 dose. CDR3 sequence reads: CAWSVWTASSGNTIYF. The DNA for the CDR3 is TGTGCCTGGAGTGTATGGACAGCTTCCTCTGGAAACACCATATATTTT.